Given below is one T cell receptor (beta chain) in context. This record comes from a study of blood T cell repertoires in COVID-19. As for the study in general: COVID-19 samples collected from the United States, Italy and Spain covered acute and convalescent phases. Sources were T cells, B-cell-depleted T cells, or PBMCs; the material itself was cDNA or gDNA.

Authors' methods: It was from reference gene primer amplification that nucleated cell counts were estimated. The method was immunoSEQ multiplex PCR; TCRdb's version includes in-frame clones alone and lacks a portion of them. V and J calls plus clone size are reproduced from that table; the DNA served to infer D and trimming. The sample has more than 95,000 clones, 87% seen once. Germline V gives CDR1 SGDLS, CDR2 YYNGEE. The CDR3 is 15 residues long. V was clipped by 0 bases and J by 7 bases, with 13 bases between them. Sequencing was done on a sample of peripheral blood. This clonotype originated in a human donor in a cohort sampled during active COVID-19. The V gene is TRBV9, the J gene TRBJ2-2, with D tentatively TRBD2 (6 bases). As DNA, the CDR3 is TGTGCCAGCAGCGTAGGGCCTGGGGGAGGCGGGGAGCTGTTTTTT. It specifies CASSVGPGGGGELFF.